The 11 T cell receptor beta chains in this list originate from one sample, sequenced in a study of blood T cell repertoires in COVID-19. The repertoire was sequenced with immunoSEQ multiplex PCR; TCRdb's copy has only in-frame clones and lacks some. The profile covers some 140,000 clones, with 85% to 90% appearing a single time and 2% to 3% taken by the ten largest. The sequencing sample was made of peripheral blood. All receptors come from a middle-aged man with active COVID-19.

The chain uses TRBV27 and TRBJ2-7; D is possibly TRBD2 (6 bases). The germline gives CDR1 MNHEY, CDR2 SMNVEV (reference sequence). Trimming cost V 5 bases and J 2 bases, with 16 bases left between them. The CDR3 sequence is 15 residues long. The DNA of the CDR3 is TGTGCCAGCAGTCTTAGCGGAGTTGCCCCCTACGAGCAGTACTTC. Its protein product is CASSLSGVAPYEQYF.

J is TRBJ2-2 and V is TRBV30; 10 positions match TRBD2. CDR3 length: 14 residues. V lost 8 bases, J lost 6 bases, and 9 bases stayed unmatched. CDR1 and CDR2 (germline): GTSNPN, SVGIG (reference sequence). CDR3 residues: CARHSGGRAGELFF. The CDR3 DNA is TGTGCCCGACATAGCGGGGGGCGGGCCGGGGAGCTGTTTTTT.

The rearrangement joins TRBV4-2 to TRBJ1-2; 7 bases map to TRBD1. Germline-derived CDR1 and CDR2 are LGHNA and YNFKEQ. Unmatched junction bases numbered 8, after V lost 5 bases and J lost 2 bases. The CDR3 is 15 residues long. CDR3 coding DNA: TGTGCCAGCAGCATACAGGGGCGGGTAAACTATGGCTACACCTTC. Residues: CASSIQGRVNYGYTF.

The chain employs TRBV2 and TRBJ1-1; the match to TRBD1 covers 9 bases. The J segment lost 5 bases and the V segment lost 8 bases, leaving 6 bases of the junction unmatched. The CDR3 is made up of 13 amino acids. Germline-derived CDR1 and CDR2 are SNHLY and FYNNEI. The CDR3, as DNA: TGTGCCAGCGGTAGGGGACAGGGAACTGAAGCTTTCTTT. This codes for CASGRGQGTEAFF. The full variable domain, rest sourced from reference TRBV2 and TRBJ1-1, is EPEVTQTPSHQVTQMGQEVILRCVPISNHLYFYWYRQILGQKVEFLVSFYNNEISEKSEIFDDQFSVERPDGSNFTLKIRSTKLEDSAMYFCASGRGQGTEAFFGQGTRLTVV.

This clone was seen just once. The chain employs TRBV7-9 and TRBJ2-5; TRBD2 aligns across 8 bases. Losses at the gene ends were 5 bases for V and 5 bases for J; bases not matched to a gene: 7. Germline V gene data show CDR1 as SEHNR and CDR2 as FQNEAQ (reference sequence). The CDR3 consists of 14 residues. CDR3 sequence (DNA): TGTGCCAGCAGCCCCTTACTAGCGGAGGAGACCCAGTACTTC. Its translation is CASSPLLAEETQYF.

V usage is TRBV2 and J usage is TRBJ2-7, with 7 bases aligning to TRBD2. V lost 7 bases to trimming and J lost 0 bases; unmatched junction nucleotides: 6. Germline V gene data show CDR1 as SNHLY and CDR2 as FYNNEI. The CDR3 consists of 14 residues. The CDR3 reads CASIGEGSSYEQYF. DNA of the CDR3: TGTGCCAGCATCGGGGAGGGGAGCTCCTACGAGCAGTACTTC.

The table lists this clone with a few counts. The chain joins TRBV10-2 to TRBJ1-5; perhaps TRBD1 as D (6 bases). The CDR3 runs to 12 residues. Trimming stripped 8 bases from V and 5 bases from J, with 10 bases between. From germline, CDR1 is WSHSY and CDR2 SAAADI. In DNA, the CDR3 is TGCGCCAGCGGGGGCAGGGATCAGCCCCAGCATTTT. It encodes CASGGRDQPQHF.

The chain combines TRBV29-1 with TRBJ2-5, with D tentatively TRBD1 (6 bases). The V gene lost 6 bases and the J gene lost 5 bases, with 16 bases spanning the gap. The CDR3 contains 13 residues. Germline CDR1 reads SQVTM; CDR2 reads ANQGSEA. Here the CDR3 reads CSVARGSGETQYF. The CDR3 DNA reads TGCAGCGTGGCCAGGGGTTCTGGGGAGACCCAGTACTTC.

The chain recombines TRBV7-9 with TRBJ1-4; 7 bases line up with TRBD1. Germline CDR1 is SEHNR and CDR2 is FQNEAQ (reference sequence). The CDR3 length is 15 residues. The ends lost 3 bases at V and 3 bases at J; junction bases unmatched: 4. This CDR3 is CASSLGTAPNEKLFF. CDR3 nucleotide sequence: TGTGCCAGCAGCTTGGGGACAGCCCCTAATGAAAAACTGTTTTTT.

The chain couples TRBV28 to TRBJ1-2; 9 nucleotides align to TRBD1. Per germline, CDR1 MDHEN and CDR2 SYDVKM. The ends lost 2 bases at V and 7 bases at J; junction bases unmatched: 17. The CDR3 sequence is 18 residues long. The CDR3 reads CASSLNHPGQGLGGGYTF. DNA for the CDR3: TGTGCCAGCAGTTTAAATCATCCGGGACAGGGTTTAGGAGGTGGCTACACCTTC.

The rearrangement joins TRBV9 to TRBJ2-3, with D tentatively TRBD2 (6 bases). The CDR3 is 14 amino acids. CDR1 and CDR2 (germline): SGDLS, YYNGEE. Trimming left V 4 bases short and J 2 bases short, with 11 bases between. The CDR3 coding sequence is TGTGCCAGCAGCCCCCCGGGGGACACAGATACGCAGTATTTT. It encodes CASSPPGDTDTQYF.